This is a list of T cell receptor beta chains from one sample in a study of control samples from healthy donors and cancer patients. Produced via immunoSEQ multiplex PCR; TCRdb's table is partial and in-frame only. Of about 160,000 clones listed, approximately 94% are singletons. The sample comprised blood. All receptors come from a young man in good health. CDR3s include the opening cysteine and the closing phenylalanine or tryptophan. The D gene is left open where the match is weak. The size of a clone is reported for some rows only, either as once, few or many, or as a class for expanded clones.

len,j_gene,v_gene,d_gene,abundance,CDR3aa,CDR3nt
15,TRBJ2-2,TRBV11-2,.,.,CASSPKGYGTGELFF,TGTGCCAGCAGCCCAAAAGGGTACGGCACCGGGGAGCTGTTTTTT
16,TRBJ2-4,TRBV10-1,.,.,CASSGAGGQAKNIQYF,TGCGCCAGCAGTGGGGCCGGGGGGCAGGCCAAAAACATTCAGTACTTC
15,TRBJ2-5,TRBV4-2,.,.,CASSQSGGGVETQYF,TGTGCCAGCAGCCAAAGTGGGGGCGGGGTTGAGACCCAGTACTTC
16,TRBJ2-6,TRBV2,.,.,CASMEQGVIGANVLTF,TGTGCCAGCATGGAACAGGGTGTTATTGGGGCCAACGTCCTGACTTTC
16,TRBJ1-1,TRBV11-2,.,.,CASSPNGGQPNTEAFF,TGTGCCAGCAGCCCAAATGGCGGACAGCCGAACACTGAAGCTTTCTTT
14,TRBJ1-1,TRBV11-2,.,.,CASRDVFRNTEAFF,TGTGCCAGCAGGGATGTTTTCAGGAACACTGAAGCTTTCTTT
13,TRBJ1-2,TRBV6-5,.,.,CASSLSGGGGYTF,TGTGCCAGCAGCCTCTCTGGGGGAGGGGGCTACACCTTC
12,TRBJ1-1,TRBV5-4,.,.,CASSLVDSEAFF,TGTGCCAGCAGCTTGGTGGACAGTGAAGCTTTCTTT
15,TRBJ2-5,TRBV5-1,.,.,CASSSKGHSQETQYF,TGCGCCAGCAGCTCGAAGGGACACAGTCAAGAGACCCAGTACTTC
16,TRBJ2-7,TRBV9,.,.,CASSVGASGFSYEQYF,TGTGCCAGCAGCGTAGGCGCATCCGGATTCTCCTACGAGCAGTACTTC
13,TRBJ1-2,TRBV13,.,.,CASSPQGRYGYTF,TGTGCCAGCAGCCCCCAGGGTCGGTATGGCTACACCTTC
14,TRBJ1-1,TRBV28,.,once,CASTPPGLNTEAFF,TGTGCCAGCACACCCCCGGGACTGAACACTGAAGCTTTCTTT
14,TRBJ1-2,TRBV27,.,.,CASSLSRGFQGYTF,TGTGCCAGCAGTTTATCCCGCGGATTTCAGGGCTACACCTTC
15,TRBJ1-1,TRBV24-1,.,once,CATSVGGSLNTEAFF,TGTGCCACCAGTGTTGGGGGGAGCTTGAACACTGAAGCTTTCTTT
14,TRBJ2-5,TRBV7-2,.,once,CASSPVGIQETQYF,TGTGCCAGCAGTCCTGTTGGGATCCAAGAGACCCAGTACTTC
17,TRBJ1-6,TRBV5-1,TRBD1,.,CASSLTGGRTYNSPLHF,TGCGCCAGCAGCTTGACAGGGGGCCGGACCTATAATTCACCCCTCCACTTT
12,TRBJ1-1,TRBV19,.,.,CASSDLGEGAFF,TGTGCCAGTAGCGATTTAGGGGAGGGTGCTTTCTTT
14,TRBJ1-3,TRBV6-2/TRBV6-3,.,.,CASSSAFSGNTIYF,TGTGCCAGCAGTTCAGCCTTCTCTGGAAACACCATATATTTT
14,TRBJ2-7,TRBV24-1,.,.,CATLKLRAYYEQYF,TGTGCCACTCTCAAGCTTCGCGCGTACTACGAGCAGTACTTC
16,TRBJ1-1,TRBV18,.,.,CASSPRWVDMNTEAFF,TGTGCCAGCTCACCACGCTGGGTGGACATGAACACTGAAGCTTTCTTT
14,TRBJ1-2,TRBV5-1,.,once,CASSLSPGDYGYTF,TGCGCCAGCAGCTTGAGTCCAGGGGACTATGGCTACACCTTC
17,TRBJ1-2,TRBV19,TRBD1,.,CASSSPGQGAPSYGYTF,TGTGCCAGTAGTTCACCGGGACAGGGGGCTCCCTCCTATGGCTACACCTTC